This T cell receptor (beta chain) was recovered during a study of Ad26.COV2.S vaccination and SARS-CoV-2 variants. Study results and limitations: Spike-specific TCR breadth ran higher among vaccine recipients than placebo recipients.

Losses at the gene ends were 4 bases for V and 4 bases for J; bases not matched to a gene: 6. The CDR3 covers 15 residues. In germline, CDR1 is SGDLS, CDR2 YYNGEE. TCRdb keeps only in-frame clones here, not all; method: immunoSEQ multiplex PCR. Counted here are roughly 510,000 clones, around nine tenths occurring once; the ten biggest clones make up roughly 12%. The treatment is: some 20 received Ad26.COV2.S at low or high dose, single or two shots; a few received placebo; per-sample allocation not given. Day 63 after the first injection of vaccine or placebo was the sampling time. On this clone itself: Its specificity is not known.

The TCR originated in a person between 18 and 65 years old who received the Ad26.COV2.S COVID-19 vaccine or a placebo. The chain combines TRBV9 with TRBJ2-1; 9 nucleotides align to TRBD2. Sequencing used peripheral blood, obtained in a trial of Ad26.COV2.S vaccine versus placebo. DNA for the CDR3: TGTGCCAGCAGCCCCCTAGCGGGAAAATACAATGAGCAGTTCTTC. Its protein is CASSPLAGKYNEQFF.